This T cell receptor (beta chain) stems from a study of blood T cell repertoires in COVID-19. For the study at large: Researchers got acute and convalescent COVID-19 samples from the United States, Italy and Spain. T cells, B-cell-depleted T cells, or PBMCs supplied cDNA or gDNA.

As handled by the study authors: Cell counts per sample came from amplifying reference gene primers. Repertoires were generated with immunoSEQ multiplex PCR, while TCRdb's copy carries only in-frame clones and drops some. The V and J calls and clone size were taken over from that table, and D and trimming were inferred from the DNA. The data contain 65,000 to 80,000 clones, 80% to 90% of them singletons. The CDR3 totals 16 residues. The trim removed 5 bases at V and 2 bases at J, leaving 10 bases unmatched. Per the germline V gene, CDR1 is SEHNR and CDR2 is FQNEAQ (reference sequence). The source is a man aged 45-65 years with active COVID-19. Sequences were obtained from peripheral blood. The V gene is TRBV7-9, the J gene TRBJ2-5, with TRBD2 identical over 8 bases. CDR3 sequence (DNA): TGTGCCAGCAGCCCGGGGGTTAGCGGGAATCAAGAGACCCAGTACTTC. Protein: CASSPGVSGNQETQYF.